This entry features one T cell receptor (beta chain) sequence. Produced via immunoSEQ multiplex PCR; TCRdb's table is partial and in-frame only. The table shows roughly 250,000 clones, with approximately 91% occurring only once. Enrolled through a virtual design, the participants were between about 18 and 89 years of age and came from 24 US areas. This specimen belongs to a study of blood T cell repertoires in COVID-19. Germline lookup yields CDR1 SGHRS and CDR2 YFSETQ. There are 13 residues in the CDR3. Trimming shortened V by 6 bases and J by 7 bases, and 14 bases separated the two germline ends. The specimen was PBMCs or T cells enriched from blood (not recorded which). The J gene is TRBJ2-1, the V gene TRBV5-1; D may be TRBD1 (7 bases). This TCR came from a woman in her 40s with acute COVID-19. This CDR3 reads CASTYPGGNEQFF. In nucleotides, the CDR3 is TGCGCCAGCACTTACCCAGGGGGGAATGAGCAGTTCTTC.